One sample yielded the 4 T cell receptor beta chains listed below, sequenced in a study of T-cell memory formation after mild COVID-19. TCRdb fed the 5' RACE reads into MiXCR, producing one record per CDR3 protein. This sample yields 200,000 to 300,000 distinct CDR3 sequences, of which 16% are seen a single time; roughly a fifth belongs to the top ten. The sample taken for sequencing was PBMCs or a T cell subset sorted from them (not recorded which). These receptors came from a man in his late teens or twenties who had mild COVID-19 (a few samples of this study predate the infection). Cell type and time point are not known.

The rearrangement uses TRBV25-1 and TRBJ1-5, with D tentatively TRBD1 (6 bases). The CDR3 loop spans 12 amino acids. Trimming pared 6 bases from V and 7 bases from J, leaving 10 bases between. From germline, CDR1 is MGHDK and CDR2 SYGVNS. The CDR3 here is CASRQGQQPQHF. For the CDR3, the DNA is TGTGCCAGCAGACAGGGACAACAGCCCCAGCATTTT.

This sequence joins TRBV29-1 and TRBJ1-2; no clear D. The CDR3 length is 14 residues. Trimming took 3 bases from V and 2 from J, leaving 13 bases between them. Looked up from germline, CDR1 is SQVTM and CDR2 is ANQGSEA. The CDR3 DNA reads as TGCAGCGTTGAGGACCGAATTTTGAACTATGGCTACACCTTC. Translating gives CSVEDRILNYGYTF. Drawing the rest from reference TRBV29-1 and TRBJ1-2, the complete variable domain is SAVISQKPSRDICQRGTSLTIQCQVDSQVTMMFWYRQQPGQSLTLIATANQGSEATYESGFVIDKFPISRPNLTFSTLTVSNMSPEDSSIYLCSVEDRILNYGYTFGSGTRLTVV.

For this clonotype: Compared with germline, one end of the junction differs, possibly owing to a read error. The genes are TRBV11-2 and TRBJ1-4; 8 bases align to TRBD1. This CDR3 is 14 amino acids long. CDR1 is SGHAT and CDR2 is FQNNGV in the germline V gene. The CDR3, as DNA: TGTGCCAGCAGCATAGACAGGGGACCAAAAAAACTGTTTTTT. Protein sequence: CASSIDRGPKKLFF.

The rearrangement uses TRBV3-1 and TRBJ1-6; no clear D gene. The germline V and J ends were trimmed by 4 bases and 9 bases, with 10 bases remaining between them. Germline lookup yields CDR1 LGHDT and CDR2 YNNKEL (reference sequence). The CDR3 spans 13 residues. The chain's CDR3 is CASSPSGGSPLHF. CDR3 nucleotides: TGTGCCAGCAGCCCCTCCGGAGGTTCACCCCTCCACTTT. The entire variable domain, with the rest obtained from reference TRBV3-1 and TRBJ1-6, is as follows: DTAVSQTPKYLVTQMGNDKSIKCEQNLGHDTMYWYKQDSKKFLKIMFSYNNKELIINETVPNRFSPKSPDKAHLNLHINSLELGDSAVYFCASSPSGGSPLHFGNGTRLTVT.